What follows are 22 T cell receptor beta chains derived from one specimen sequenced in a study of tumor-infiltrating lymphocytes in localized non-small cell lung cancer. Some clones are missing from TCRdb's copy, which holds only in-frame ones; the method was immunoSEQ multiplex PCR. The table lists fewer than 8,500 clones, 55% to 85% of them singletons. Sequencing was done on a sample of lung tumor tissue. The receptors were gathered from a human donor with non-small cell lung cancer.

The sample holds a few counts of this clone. The CDR3 DNA reads as TGCGCCAGCAGCCAAGACCAACAGGGACACTCACCCCTCCACTTT. Amino acids: CASSQDQQGHSPLHF. The chain combines TRBV4-3 with TRBJ1-6; D perhaps matches TRBD1 (6 bases). This CDR3 region has 15 residues. V lost 0 bases and J lost 10, with 13 bases in between. Germline V gene sequence: CDR1 LGHNA, CDR2 YSLEER.

The CDR3 region is CASSLGGAGLAQYF. The CDR3 DNA reads TGTGCCAGCAGTTTGGGAGGAGCCGGGTTAGCCCAGTACTTC. The V call is TRBV28, the J call TRBJ2-5, with D perhaps matching TRBD2 (6 bases). The CDR3 contains 14 residues. Germline CDR1 and CDR2: MDHEN and SYDVKM. Trimming pared 3 bases from V and 9 bases from J, leaving 17 bases between.

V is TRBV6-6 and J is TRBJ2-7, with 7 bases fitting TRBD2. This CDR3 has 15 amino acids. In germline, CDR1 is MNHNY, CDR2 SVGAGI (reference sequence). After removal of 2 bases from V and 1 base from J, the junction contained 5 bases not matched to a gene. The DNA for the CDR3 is TGTGCCAGCAGTTACGGGGGGGAGGGGTCCTACGAGCAGTACTTC. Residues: CASSYGGEGSYEQYF.

In nucleotides, the CDR3 is TGCGCCAGCAGCCAAGTTTACAGGGTTCTGAACACTGAAGCTTTCTTT. Amino acid sequence: CASSQVYRVLNTEAFF. The chain recombines TRBV4-1 with TRBJ1-1, with D perhaps matching TRBD1 (6 bases). The germline V gene has CDR1 MGHRA and CDR2 YSYEKL. V lost 1 base and J lost 0, with 12 bases in between. There are 16 residues in the CDR3.

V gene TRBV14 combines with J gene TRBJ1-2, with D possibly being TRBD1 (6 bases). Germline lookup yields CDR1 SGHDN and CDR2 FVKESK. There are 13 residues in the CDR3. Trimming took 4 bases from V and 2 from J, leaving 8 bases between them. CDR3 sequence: CASSLQGNYGYTF. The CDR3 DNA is TGTGCCAGCAGCCTACAGGGAAACTATGGCTACACCTTC.

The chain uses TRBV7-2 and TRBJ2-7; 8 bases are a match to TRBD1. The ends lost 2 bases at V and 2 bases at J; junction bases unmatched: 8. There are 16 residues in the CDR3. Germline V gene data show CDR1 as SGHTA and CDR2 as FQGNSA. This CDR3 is CASSLQAGGGPYEQYV. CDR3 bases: TGTGCCAGCAGCTTACAGGCAGGGGGCGGCCCCTACGAGCAGTACGTC.

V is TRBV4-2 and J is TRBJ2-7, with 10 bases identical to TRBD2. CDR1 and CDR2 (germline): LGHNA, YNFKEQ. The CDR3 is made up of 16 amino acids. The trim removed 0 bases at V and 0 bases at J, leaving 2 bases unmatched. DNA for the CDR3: TGTGCCAGCAGCCAAGAACCTAGCGGGAGCTCCTACGAGCAGTACTTC. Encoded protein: CASSQEPSGSSYEQYF.

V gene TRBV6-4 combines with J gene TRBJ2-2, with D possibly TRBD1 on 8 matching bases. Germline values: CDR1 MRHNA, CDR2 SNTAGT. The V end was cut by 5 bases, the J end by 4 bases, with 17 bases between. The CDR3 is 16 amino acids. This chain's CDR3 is CASSYAGGGGTGELFF. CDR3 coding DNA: TGTGCCAGCAGTTACGCAGGGGGCGGGGGCACCGGGGAGCTGTTTTTT.

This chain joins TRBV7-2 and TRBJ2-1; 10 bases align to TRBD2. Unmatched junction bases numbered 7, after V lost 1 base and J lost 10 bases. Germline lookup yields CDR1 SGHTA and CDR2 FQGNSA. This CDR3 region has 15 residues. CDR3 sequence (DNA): TGTGCCAGCAGCTTAGGTCTAGCGGGAGTGGAAGAGCAGTTCTTC. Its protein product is CASSLGLAGVEEQFF.

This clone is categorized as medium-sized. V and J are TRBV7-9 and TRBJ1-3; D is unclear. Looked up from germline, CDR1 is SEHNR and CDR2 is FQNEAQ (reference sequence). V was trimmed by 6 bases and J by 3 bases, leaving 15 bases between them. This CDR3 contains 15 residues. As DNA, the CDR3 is TGTGCCAGCAGGCCTGGTAGGGAAGTTGGAAACACCATATATTTT. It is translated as CASRPGREVGNTIYF. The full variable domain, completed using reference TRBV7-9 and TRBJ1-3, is DTGVSQNPRHKITKRGQNVTFRCDPISEHNRLYWYRQTLGQGPEFLTYFQNEAQLEKSRLLSDRFSAERPKGSFSTLEIQRTEQGDSAMYLCASRPGREVGNTIYFGEGSWLTVV.

Written as DNA, the CDR3 is TGCAGCGTTCGGACAGGGAGGGAGCAGTACGTC. Protein sequence: CSVRTGREQYV. The rearrangement links TRBV29-1 to TRBJ2-7; 8 positions agree with TRBD1. Germline V gene sequence: CDR1 SQVTM, CDR2 ANQGSEA. Unmatched junction bases numbered 4, after V lost 5 bases and J lost 7 bases. The CDR3 is 11 amino acids.

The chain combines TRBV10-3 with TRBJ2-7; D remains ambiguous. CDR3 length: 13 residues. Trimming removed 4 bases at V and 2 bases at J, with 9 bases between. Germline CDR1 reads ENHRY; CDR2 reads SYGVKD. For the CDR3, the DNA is TGTGCCATCAGTGGGCGGCAAACCTACGAGCAGTACTTC. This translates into CAISGRQTYEQYF.

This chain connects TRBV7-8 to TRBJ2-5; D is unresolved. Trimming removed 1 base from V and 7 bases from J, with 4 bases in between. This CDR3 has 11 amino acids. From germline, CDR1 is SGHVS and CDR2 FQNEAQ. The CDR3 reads CASSLEVTQYF. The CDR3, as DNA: TGTGCCAGCAGCTTAGAAGTGACCCAGTACTTC.

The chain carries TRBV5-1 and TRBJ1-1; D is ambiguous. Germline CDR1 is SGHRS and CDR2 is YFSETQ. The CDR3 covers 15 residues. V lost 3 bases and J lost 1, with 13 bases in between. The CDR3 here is CASSSQPGPNTEAFF. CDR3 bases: TGCGCCAGCAGCTCTCAGCCCGGACCGAACACTGAAGCTTTCTTT.

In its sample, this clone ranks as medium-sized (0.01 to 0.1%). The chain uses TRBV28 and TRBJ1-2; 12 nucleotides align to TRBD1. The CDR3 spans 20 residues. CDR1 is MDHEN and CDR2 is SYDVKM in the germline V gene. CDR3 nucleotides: TGTGCGGGCCGGGGGACAGGGGGCGCTACGGGAGGACCATCCTTCTATGGCTACACCTTC. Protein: CAGRGTGGATGGPSFYGYTF.

The CDR3 DNA reads as TGTGCCAGCAGTTTACGCGCAGGACGATCCTACGAGCAGTACTTC. Its protein is CASSLRAGRSYEQYF. The rearrangement links TRBV27 to TRBJ2-7; D gene uncertain. The CDR3 totals 15 residues. From germline, CDR1 is MNHEY and CDR2 SMNVEV (reference sequence). The V and J ends lost 2 bases and 1 base respectively, with 12 bases between them.

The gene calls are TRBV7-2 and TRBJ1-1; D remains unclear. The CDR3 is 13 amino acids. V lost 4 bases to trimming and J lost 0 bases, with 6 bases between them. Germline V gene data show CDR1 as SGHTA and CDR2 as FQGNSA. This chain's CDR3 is CASSWEMNTEAFF. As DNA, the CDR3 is TGTGCCAGCAGCTGGGAAATGAACACTGAAGCTTTCTTT.

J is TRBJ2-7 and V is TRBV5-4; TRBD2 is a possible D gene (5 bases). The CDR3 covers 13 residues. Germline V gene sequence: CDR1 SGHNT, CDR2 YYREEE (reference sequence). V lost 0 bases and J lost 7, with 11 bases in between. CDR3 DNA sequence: TGTGCCAGCAGCTTGGACAGCGGAGCGGAGCAGTACTTC. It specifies CASSLDSGAEQYF.

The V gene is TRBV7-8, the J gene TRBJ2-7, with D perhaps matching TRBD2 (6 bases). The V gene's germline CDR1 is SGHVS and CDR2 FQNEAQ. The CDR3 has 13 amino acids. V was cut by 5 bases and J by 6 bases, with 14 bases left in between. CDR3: CASSIVHGGEQYF. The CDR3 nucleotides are TGTGCCAGCAGCATAGTTCACGGGGGCGAGCAGTACTTC.

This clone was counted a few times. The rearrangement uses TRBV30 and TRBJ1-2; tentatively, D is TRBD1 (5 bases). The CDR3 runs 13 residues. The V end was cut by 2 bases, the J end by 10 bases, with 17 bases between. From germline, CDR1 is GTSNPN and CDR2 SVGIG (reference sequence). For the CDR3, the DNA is TGTGCCTGGAGTTCGACTCAGGGATCCTACTACACCTTC. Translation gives CAWSSTQGSYYTF.

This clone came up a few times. CDR3 in DNA: TGTGCCAGCAGTTTTTATGGCTCCTCCTACGAGCAGTACGTC. It encodes CASSFYGSSYEQYV. The rearrangement links TRBV28 to TRBJ2-7; no clear D gene. CDR1 and CDR2 from the germline V gene are MDHEN and SYDVKM. The CDR3 loop spans 14 amino acids. The V gene lost 3 bases and the J gene lost 0 bases, with 9 bases spanning the gap.

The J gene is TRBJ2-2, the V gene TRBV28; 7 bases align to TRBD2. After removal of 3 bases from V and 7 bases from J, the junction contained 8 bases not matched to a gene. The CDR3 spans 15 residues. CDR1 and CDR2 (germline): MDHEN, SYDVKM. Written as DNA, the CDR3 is TGTGCCAGCAGTTTGGCGGGAGTCATCAGCGGGGAGCTGTTTTTT. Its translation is CASSLAGVISGELFF.